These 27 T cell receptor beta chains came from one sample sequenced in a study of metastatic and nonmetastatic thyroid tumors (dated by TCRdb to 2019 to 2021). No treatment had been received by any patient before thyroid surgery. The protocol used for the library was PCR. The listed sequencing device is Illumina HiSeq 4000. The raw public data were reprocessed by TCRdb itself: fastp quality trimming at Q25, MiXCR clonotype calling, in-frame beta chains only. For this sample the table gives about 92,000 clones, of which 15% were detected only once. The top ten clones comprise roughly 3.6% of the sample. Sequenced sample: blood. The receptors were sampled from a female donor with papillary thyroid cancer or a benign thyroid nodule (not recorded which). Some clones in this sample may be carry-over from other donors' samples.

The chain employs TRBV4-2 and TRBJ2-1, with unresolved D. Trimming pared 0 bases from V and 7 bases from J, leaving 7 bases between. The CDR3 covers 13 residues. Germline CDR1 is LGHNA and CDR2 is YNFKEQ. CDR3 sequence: CASSQELWNEQFF. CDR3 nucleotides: TGTGCCAGCAGCCAAGAACTTTGGAATGAGCAGTTCTTC.

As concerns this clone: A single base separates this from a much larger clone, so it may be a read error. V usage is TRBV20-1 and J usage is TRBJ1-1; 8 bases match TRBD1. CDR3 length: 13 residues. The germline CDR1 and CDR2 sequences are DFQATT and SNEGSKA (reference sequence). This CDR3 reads CITLQGGTTEAFF. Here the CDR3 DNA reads TGCATCACACTACAGGGGGGGACCACTGAAGCTTTCTTT.

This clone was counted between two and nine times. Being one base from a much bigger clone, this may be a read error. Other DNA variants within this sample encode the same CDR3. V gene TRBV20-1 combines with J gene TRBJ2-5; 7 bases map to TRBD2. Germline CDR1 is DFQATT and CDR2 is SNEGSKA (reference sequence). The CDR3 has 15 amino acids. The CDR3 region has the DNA TGCAGTGCCAGAGATGTCCGGGGGGACCAAGAGACCCAGTACTTC. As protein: CSARDVRGDQETQYF.

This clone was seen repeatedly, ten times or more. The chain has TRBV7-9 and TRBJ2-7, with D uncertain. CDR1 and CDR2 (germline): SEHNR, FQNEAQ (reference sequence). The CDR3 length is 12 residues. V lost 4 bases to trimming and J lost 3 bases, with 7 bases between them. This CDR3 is CASSSTSYEQYF. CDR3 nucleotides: TGTGCCAGCAGCTCCACGAGCTACGAGCAGTACTTC.

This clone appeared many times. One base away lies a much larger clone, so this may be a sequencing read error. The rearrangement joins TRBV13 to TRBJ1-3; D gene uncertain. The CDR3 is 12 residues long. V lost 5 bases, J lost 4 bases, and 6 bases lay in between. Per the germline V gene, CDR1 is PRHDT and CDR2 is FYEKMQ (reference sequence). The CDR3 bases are TGTGCCAGCAGCCCTCCCGGAAACACCATATATTTT. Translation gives CASSPPGNTIYF.

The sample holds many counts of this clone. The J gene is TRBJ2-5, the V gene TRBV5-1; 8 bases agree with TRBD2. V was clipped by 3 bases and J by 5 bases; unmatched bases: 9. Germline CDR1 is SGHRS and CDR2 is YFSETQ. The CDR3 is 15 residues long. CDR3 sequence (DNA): TGCGCCAGCAGCTCCGAGGGTCCGGGGGGGGAGACCCAGTACTTC. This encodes CASSSEGPGGETQYF. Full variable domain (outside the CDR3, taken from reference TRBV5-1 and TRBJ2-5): KAGVTQTPRYLIKTRGQQVTLSCSPISGHRSVSWYQQTPGQGLQFLFEYFSETQRNKGNFPGRFSGRQFSNSRSEMNVSTLELGDSALYLCASSSEGPGGETQYFGPGTRLLVL.

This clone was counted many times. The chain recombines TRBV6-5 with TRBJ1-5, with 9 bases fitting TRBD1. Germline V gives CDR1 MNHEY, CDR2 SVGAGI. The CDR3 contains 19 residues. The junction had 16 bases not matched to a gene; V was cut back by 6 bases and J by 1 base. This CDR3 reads CASRGRQGGLSVSNQPQHF. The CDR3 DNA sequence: TGTGCCAGCAGGGGGAGACAGGGGGGCCTCTCCGTAAGCAATCAGCCCCAGCATTTT.

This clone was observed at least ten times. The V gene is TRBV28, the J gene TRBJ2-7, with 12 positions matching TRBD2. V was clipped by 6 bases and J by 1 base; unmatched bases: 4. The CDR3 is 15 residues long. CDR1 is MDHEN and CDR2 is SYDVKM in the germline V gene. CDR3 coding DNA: TGTGCCAGCAGCTTGACTAGCGGGGGATCCTACGAGCAGTACTTC. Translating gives CASSLTSGGSYEQYF.

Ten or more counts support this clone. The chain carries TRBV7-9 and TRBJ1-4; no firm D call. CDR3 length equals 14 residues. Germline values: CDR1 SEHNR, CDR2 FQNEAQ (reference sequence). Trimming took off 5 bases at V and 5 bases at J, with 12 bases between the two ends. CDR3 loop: CASSPAGGNEKLFF. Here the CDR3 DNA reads TGTGCCAGCAGCCCCGCGGGAGGGAATGAAAAACTGTTTTTT.

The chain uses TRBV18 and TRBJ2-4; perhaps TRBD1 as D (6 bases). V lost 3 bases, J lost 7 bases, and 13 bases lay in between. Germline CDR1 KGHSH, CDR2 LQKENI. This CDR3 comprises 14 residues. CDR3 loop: CASSPREGDNIQYF. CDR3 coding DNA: TGTGCCAGCTCACCGAGAGAGGGGGACAACATTCAGTACTTC.

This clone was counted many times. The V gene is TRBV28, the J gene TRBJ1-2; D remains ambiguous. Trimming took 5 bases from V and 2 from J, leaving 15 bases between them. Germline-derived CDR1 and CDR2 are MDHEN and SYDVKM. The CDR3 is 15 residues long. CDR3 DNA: TGTGCCAGCAGTGCTCCCCAGTCGCCCAACTATGGCTACACCTTC. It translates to CASSAPQSPNYGYTF.

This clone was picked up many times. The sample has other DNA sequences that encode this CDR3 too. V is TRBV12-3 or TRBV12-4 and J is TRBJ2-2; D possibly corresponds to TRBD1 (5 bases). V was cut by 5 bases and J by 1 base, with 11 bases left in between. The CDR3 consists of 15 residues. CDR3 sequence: CASSRQGVNTGELFF. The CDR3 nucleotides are TGTGCCAGCAGTCGACAAGGGGTGAACACCGGGGAGCTGTTTTTT.

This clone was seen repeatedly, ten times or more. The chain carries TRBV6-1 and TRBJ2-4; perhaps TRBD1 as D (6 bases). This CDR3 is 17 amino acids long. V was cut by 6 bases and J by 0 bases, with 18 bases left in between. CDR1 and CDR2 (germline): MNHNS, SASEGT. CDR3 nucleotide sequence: TGTGCCAGCAGCTCGGGACAACTGTTACTAGCCAAAAACATTCAGTACTTC. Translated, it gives CASSSGQLLLAKNIQYF.

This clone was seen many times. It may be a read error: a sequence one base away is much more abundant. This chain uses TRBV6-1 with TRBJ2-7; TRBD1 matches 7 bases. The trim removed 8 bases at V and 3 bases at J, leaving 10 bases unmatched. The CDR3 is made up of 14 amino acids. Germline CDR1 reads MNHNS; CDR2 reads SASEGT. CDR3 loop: CASLRDSVRYEQYF. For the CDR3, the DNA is TGTGCCAGCCTTCGGGACAGTGTACGCTACGAGCAGTACTTC.

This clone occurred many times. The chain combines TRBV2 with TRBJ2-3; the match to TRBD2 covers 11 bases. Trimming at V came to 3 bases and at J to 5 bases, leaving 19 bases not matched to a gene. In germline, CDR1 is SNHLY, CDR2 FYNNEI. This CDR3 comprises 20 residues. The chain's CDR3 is CASSDPTSQRSGGALDTQYF. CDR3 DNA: TGTGCCAGCAGTGATCCGACGAGCCAGCGTAGCGGGGGGGCTTTAGATACGCAGTATTTT.

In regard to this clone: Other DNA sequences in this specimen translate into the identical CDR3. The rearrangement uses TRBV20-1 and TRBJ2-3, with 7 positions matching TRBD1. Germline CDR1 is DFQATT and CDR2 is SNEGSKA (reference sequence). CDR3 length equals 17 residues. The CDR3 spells CSARAPRGHTSTDTQYF. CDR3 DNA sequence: TGCAGCGCTCGAGCCCCTAGGGGGCATACTAGCACAGATACGCAGTATTTT.

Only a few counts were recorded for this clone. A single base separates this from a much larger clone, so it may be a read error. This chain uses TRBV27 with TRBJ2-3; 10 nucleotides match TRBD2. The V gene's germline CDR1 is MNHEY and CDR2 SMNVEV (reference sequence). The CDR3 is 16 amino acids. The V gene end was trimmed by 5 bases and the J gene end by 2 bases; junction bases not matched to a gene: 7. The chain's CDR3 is CASSITSGDPTDTQYF. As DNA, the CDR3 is TGTGCCAGCAGTATTACTAGCGGGGACCCCACAGATACGCAGTATTTT.

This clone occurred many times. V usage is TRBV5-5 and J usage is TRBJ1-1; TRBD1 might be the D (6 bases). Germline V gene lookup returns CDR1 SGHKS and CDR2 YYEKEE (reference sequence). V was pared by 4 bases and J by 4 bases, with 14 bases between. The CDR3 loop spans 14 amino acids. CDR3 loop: CASSVQGVRTEAFF. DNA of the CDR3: TGTGCCAGCAGCGTACAGGGTGTCCGCACTGAAGCTTTCTTT.

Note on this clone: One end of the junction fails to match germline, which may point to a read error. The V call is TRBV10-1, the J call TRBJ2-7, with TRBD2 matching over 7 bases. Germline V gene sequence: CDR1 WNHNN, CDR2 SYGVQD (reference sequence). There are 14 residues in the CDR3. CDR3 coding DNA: TGCGCCAGCATTGAGTCGGGACGGGACTACGAGCAGTATTTC. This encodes CASIESGRDYEQYF.

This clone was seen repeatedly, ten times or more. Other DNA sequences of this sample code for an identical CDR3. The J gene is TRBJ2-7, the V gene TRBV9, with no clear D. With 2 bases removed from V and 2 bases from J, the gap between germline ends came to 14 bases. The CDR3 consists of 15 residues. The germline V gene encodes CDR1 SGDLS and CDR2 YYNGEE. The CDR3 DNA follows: TGTGCCAGCAGCGTCGAGGTGGGTGGGACCTACGAGCAGTACTTC. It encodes CASSVEVGGTYEQYF.

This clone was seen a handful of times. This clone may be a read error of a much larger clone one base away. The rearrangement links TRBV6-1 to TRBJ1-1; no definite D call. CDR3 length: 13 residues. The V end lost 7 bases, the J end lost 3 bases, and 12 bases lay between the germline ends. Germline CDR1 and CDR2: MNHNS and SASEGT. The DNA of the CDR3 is TGTGCCAGCAACCGAACATGGTACACTGAAGCTTTCTTT. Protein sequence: CASNRTWYTEAFF.

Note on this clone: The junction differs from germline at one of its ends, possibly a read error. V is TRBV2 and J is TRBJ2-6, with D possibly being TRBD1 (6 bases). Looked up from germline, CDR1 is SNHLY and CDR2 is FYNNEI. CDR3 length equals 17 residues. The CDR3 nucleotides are TGTGCCAGCACCGTTTCGGCGAGGGGGAATGGGGCCAACGTCCTGATTTTC. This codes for CASTVSARGNGANVLIF. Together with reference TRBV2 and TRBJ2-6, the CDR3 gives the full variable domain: EPEVTQTPSHQVTQMGQEVILRCVPISNHLYFYWYRQILGQKVEFLVSFYNNEISEKSEIFDDQFSVERPDGSNFTLKIRSTKLEDSAMYFCASTVSARGNGANVLIFGAGSRLTVL.

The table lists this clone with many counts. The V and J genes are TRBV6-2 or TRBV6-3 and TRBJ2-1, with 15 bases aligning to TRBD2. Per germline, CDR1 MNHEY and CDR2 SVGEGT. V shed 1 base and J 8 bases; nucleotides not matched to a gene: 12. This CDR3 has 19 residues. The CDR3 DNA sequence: TGTGCCAGCAGTTACTTACTCGGACTAGCGGGGGGGCCATTCCATGAGCAGTTCTTC. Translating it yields CASSYLLGLAGGPFHEQFF.

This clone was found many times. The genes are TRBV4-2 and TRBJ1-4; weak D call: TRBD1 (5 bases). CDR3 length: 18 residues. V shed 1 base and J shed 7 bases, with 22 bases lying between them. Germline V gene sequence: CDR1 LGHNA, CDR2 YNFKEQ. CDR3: CASSQGQGLVLEGEKLFF. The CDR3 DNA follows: TGTGCCAGCAGCCAAGGTCAGGGCCTAGTCTTAGAGGGTGAAAAACTGTTTTTT.

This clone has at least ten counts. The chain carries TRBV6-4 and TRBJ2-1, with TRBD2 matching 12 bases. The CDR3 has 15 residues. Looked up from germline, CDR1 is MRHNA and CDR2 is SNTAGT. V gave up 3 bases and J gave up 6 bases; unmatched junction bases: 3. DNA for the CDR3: TGTGCCAGCAGTGAGGCTAGCGGGGGGGCCAATGAGCAGTTCTTC. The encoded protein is CASSEASGGANEQFF.

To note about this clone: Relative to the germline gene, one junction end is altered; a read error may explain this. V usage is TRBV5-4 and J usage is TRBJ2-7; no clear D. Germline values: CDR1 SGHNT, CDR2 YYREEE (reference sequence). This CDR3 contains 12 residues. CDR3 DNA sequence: TGTGCAAGCAGCTCCGACGGCTACGAGCAGTACTTC. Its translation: CASSSDGYEQYF.

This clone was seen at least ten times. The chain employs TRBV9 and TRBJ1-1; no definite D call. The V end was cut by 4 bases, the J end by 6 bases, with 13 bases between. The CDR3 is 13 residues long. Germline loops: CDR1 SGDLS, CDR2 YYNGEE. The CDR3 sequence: CASSPGPGAEAFF. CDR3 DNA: TGTGCCAGCAGCCCCGGCCCGGGAGCTGAAGCTTTCTTT.